The rows below give T cell receptor beta chains drawn from one sample of a study of spatial heterogeneity in lung cancer. Using its own MiXCR run on the 5' RACE reads, TCRdb lists one record per CDR3 protein. The sample yields about 80,000 distinct CDR3 sequences, approximately 18% seen once. The sequencing used PBMCs, collected at surgery. The origin of the receptors is a male donor with early-stage non-small cell lung cancer. Both conserved end residues are part of each CDR3. D genes are given only for firm matches. Rows may omit the clone size; those that give it use once, few, many or a size class.

TRBJ2-3 | TRBD2 | few | TRBV7-8 | CASSSRTSSDTQYF | TGTGCCAGCAGCTCCCGGACTAGTTCGGATACGCAGTATTTT
TRBJ1-1 | . | few | TRBV21-1 | CASTQGQSKSITNTEAFF | TGTGCCAGCACCCAAGGACAGTCTAAGAGTATAACGAACACTGAAGCTTTCTTT
TRBJ2-5 | TRBD2 | few | TRBV12-3/TRBV12-4 | CASSLAGGQETQYF | TGTGCCAGCAGTTTAGCGGGGGGGCAAGAGACCCAGTACTTC
TRBJ2-1 | TRBD2 | few | TRBV20-1 | CSAWTSGPYNEQFF | TGCAGTGCTTGGACTAGCGGGCCTTACAATGAGCAGTTCTTC
TRBJ1-2 | . | . | TRBV2 | CATQDGFGYTF | TGTGCCACCCAAGACGGATTTGGCTACACCTTC
TRBJ2-7 | . | many | TRBV6-2/TRBV6-3 | CASGPPGPPYEQYF | TGTGCCAGCGGTCCCCCCGGCCCTCCCTACGAGCAGTACTTC
TRBJ1-1 | TRBD1 | . | TRBV5-4 | CASTPPHKGAVAFF | TGTGCCAGCACACCCCCCCACAAGGGGGCTGTTGCTTTCTTT
TRBJ2-2 | . | . | TRBV7-6 | CASSPIRVGTGELFF | TGTGCCAGCAGCCCAATCAGGGTCGGCACCGGGGAGCTGTTTTTT
TRBJ1-1 | . | once | TRBV9 | CASSVEGDQGTEAFF | TGTGCCAGCAGCGTAGAGGGGGACCAGGGAACTGAAGCTTTCTTT
TRBJ1-1 | TRBD1 | few | TRBV2 | CASSWTGLNTEAFF | TGTGCCAGCAGTTGGACAGGGTTAAACACTGAAGCTTTCTTT
TRBJ1-5 | . | many | TRBV27 | CATGPARHQPQHF | TGTGCCACCGGCCCCGCACGGCATCAGCCCCAGCATTTT
TRBJ1-1 | . | . | TRBV4-2 | CASSARGGAGTEAFF | TGTGCCAGCAGCGCAAGGGGGGGCGCGGGCACTGAAGCTTTCTTT
TRBJ2-7 | TRBD2 | few | TRBV11-2 | CASSSKALAGSSYEQYF | TGTGCCAGCAGCTCGAAAGCTTTAGCGGGTAGCTCCTACGAGCAGTACTTC
TRBJ2-1 | . | few | TRBV5-1 | CASSLEPGRSYNEQFF | TGCGCCAGCAGCTTGGAACCAGGACGCTCCTACAATGAGCAGTTCTTC
TRBJ1-5 | . | few | TRBV15 | CATSRDRRTGGQPQHF | TGTGCCACCAGCAGAGATCGGCGGACTGGCGGTCAGCCCCAGCATTTT
TRBJ2-6 | . | many | TRBV11-2 | CASRPGSGANVLTF | TGTGCCAGCAGGCCAGGGTCCGGGGCCAACGTCCTGACTTTC
TRBJ2-6 | TRBD2 | once | TRBV10-3 | CAIRPPGLAFSGANVLTF | TGTGCCATCAGACCACCGGGACTAGCTTTCTCTGGGGCCAACGTCCTGACTTTC
TRBJ2-3 | TRBD2 | few | TRBV7-2 | CASSQRENTQYF | TGTGCCAGCAGCCAGCGGGAGAATACGCAGTATTTT
TRBJ1-2 | . | few | TRBV6-5 | CASSPRPTRFYYGYTF | TGTGCCAGCAGTCCTCGACCGACCCGGTTTTACTATGGCTACACCTTC
TRBJ2-2 | . | . | TRBV7-2 | CASSPPGSRDTGELFF | TGTGCCAGCAGCCCCCCGGGCAGCCGCGACACCGGGGAGCTGTTTTTT
TRBJ2-7 | . | . | TRBV20-1 | CSASGPGPYEQYF | TGCAGTGCTAGCGGCCCAGGACCCTACGAGCAGTACTTC
TRBJ2-7 | TRBD2 | few | TRBV20-1 | CSARVGLAGSYEQYF | TGCAGTGCTAGGGTCGGACTAGCGGGCTCCTACGAGCAGTACTTC
TRBJ2-2 | . | many | TRBV4-1 | CASSHGSGPNTGELFF | TGCGCCAGCAGCCACGGGAGCGGCCCGAACACCGGGGAGCTGTTTTTT
TRBJ2-5 | . | . | TRBV29-1 | CSVLTAETQYF | TGCAGCGTTCTGACAGCTGAGACCCAGTACTTC
TRBJ2-3 | . | few | TRBV11-3 | CASSLVPDTQYF | TGTGCCAGCAGCTTAGTTCCAGATACGCAGTATTTT
TRBJ2-7 | . | few | TRBV12-5 | CASGLQREQYF | TGTGCTAGTGGCCTTCAGCGCGAGCAGTACTTC
TRBJ2-1 | TRBD2 | few | TRBV12-3/TRBV12-4 | CASSFLSGGAVGTNEQFF | TGTGCCAGCAGTTTCCTTAGCGGGGGGGCCGTTGGAACAAATGAGCAGTTCTTC
TRBJ2-7 | . | few | TRBV7-2 | CASSLTFPYEQYF | TGTGCCAGCAGCTTAACATTCCCCTACGAGCAGTACTTC
TRBJ1-2 | . | . | TRBV5-4 | CASSLVADSHGYTF | TGTGCCAGCAGCTTGGTAGCGGACAGTCATGGCTACACCTTC
TRBJ2-5 | . | . | TRBV29-1 | CSVEGQEETQYF | TGCAGCGTTGAAGGCCAAGAAGAGACCCAGTACTTC
TRBJ2-5 | . | few | TRBV20-1 | CSAGQGQETQYF | TGCAGTGCGGGGCAGGGCCAAGAGACCCAGTACTTC
TRBJ2-5 | TRBD2 | few | TRBV7-3 | CASSPGGTSSQETQYF | TGTGCCAGCAGCCCAGGGGGGACTAGCTCCCAAGAGACCCAGTACTTC
TRBJ2-5 | . | . | TRBV23-1 | CARGTSQETQYF | TGCGCCAGAGGAACTAGTCAAGAGACCCAGTACTTC
TRBJ2-1 | TRBD2 | few | TRBV5-1 | CASSQRLAGVLNEQFF | TGCGCCAGCAGCCAGAGACTAGCGGGAGTTCTAAATGAGCAGTTCTTC
TRBJ1-1 | TRBD1 | . | TRBV24-1 | CATSVIYRTGRTSGVPNTEAFF | TGTGCCACCAGTGTGATTTATCGGACAGGGCGTACCTCGGGAGTTCCGAACACTGAAGCTTTCTTT
TRBJ2-3 | TRBD2 | few | TRBV6-5 | CASSESSGRRGTDTQYF | TGTGCCAGCAGTGAATCGAGCGGGAGGCGTGGAACAGATACGCAGTATTTT
TRBJ2-7 | TRBD2 | . | TRBV3-1 | CASSQTSGRPVYF | TGTGCCAGCAGCCAAACTAGCGGGAGGCCGGTGTACTTC
TRBJ2-7 | . | few | TRBV20-1 | CSARGRDPYEQYF | TGCAGTGCTAGAGGGCGGGACCCTTACGAGCAGTACTTC
TRBJ2-3 | TRBD2 | few | TRBV7-9 | CASSLEAGASTDTQYF | TGTGCCAGCAGCTTAGAAGCGGGAGCTAGCACAGATACGCAGTATTTT
TRBJ2-5 | TRBD1 | . | TRBV29-1 | CSVEGSQGAAQETQYF | TGCAGCGTTGAAGGATCCCAGGGGGCCGCCCAAGAGACCCAGTACTTC
TRBJ2-7 | TRBD2 | . | TRBV6-6 | CASSPTSGRGSSYEQYF | TGTGCCAGCAGTCCCACTTCGGGGAGGGGCTCTTCCTACGAGCAGTACTTC
TRBJ1-1 | . | few | TRBV6-6 | CASRPTLSGTEAFF | TGTGCCAGCAGACCGACCCTTAGTGGGACTGAAGCTTTCTTT
TRBJ2-3 | . | many | TRBV5-1 | CASSLDSSTDTQYF | TGTGCCAGCAGCTTAGACTCTAGCACAGATACGCAGTATTTT
TRBJ2-7 | TRBD2 | few | TRBV28 | CASSPWDSGRAAYEQYF | TGTGCCAGCAGCCCTTGGGATAGCGGGAGGGCCGCTTACGAGCAGTACTTC
TRBJ1-3 | . | few | TRBV7-7 | CASSLALGGENTIYF | TGTGCTAGCAGCTTAGCGCTTGGGGGCGAAAACACCATATATTTT
TRBJ2-5 | . | . | TRBV7-6 | CASSLGYETQYF | TGTGCCAGCAGCTTGGGATACGAGACCCAGTACTTC
TRBJ1-5 | . | . | TRBV2 | CASSEWRDSNQPQHF | TGTGCCAGCAGTGAATGGAGGGATAGCAATCAGCCCCAGCATTTT
TRBJ2-5 | . | . | TRBV20-1 | CSASGASQETQYF | TGCAGTGCTAGCGGAGCTAGCCAAGAGACCCAGTACTTC
TRBJ2-3 | . | . | TRBV9 | CASTTDGVSTDTQYF | TGTGCCAGCACCACCGACGGGGTGAGCACAGATACGCAGTATTTT
TRBJ1-5 | . | . | TRBV5-6 | CASSLSLNQPQHF | TGTGCCAGCAGCTTAAGTCTTAATCAGCCCCAGCATTTT